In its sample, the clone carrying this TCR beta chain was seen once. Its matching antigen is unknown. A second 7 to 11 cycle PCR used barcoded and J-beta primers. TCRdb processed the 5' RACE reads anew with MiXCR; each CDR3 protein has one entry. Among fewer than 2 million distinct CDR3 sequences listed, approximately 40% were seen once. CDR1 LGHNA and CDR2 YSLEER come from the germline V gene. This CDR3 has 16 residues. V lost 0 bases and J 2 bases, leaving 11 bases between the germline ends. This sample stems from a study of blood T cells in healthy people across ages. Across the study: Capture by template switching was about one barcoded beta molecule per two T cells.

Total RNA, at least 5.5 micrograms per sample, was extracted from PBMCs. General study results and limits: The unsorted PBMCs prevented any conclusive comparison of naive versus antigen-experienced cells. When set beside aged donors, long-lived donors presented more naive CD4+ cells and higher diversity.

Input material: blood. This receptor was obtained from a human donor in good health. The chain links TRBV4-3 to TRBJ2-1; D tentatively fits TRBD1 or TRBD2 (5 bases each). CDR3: CASSQDTRGTYNEQFF. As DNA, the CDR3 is TGCGCCAGCAGCCAAGACACTAGGGGAACCTACAATGAGCAGTTCTTC.